Listed below are T cell receptor beta chains from one sample, sequenced in a study of glioma-infiltrating T cells. TCRdb used MiXCR to reprocess the multiplex PCR reads, holding one entry per CDR3 protein. The table lists about 110,000 distinct CDR3 sequences, about 25% of them singletons. Sequenced material: glioma tissue, nonneoplastic brain tissue, or PBMCs (not recorded which). Receptor source: a human donor with low-grade glioma or glioblastoma, undergoing nonglioma brain surgery, or in good health (not recorded which). Each CDR3 is given with its conserved first and last residue. Each record gives: J gene, V gene, D gene, clone size, CDR3 DNA, CDR3 protein. D genes are given only for firm matches. Not all rows give a size; the values are once, few, many and, for expanded clones, a class.

>TRBJ2-3|TRBV4-3|-|many
TGCGCCAGCAGGGGTATTGGGGGGTGGGTGCAGTATTTT
CASRGIGGWVQYF
>TRBJ2-1|TRBV12-3/TRBV12-4|TRBD1|many
TGTGCCAGCAGTCGGACAGGAGCTCTATACAATGAGCAGTTCTTC
CASSRTGALYNEQFF
>TRBJ1-1|TRBV29-1|-|many
TGCAGCGTTTGGGGACGTTCGAACACTGAAGCTTTCTTT
CSVWGRSNTEAFF
>TRBJ2-7|TRBV18|-|many
TGTGCCAGCTCACCAGCAGATACCTACGAGCAGTACTTC
CASSPADTYEQYF
>TRBJ2-7|TRBV6-2/TRBV6-3|-|many
TGTGCCAGCAGTCCCCCAAGGACTGTCGAGCAGTACTTC
CASSPPRTVEQYF
>TRBJ1-2|TRBV29-1|-|many
TGCAGCGTTCGACAGGCCCAGGGTACCTATGGCTACACCTTC
CSVRQAQGTYGYTF
>TRBJ2-5|TRBV10-2|-|-
TGTGTTATCAGTTGGGACTCCCAAGAGACCCAGTACTTC
CVISWDSQETQYF
>TRBJ2-7|TRBV7-2|-|many
TGTGCCAGCAGCTTAGCTCCAGGGGCCCGCGAGCAGTACTTC
CASSLAPGAREQYF
>TRBJ2-7|TRBV12-3/TRBV12-4|-|few
TGTGCCAGCAGTTTCAAAAGGTTCTCCTACGAGCAGTACTTC
CASSFKRFSYEQYF
>TRBJ2-7|TRBV29-1|TRBD2|-
TGCAGCGTTGAAGTAGCGGGAAGCTACGAGCAGTACTTC
CSVEVAGSYEQYF
>TRBJ2-1|TRBV7-9|-|-
TGTGCCAGCAGCTCTACTAGAGTCGAGGGGAGTGAGCAGTTCTTC
CASSSTRVEGSEQFF
>TRBJ1-1|TRBV20-1|TRBD1|many
TGCAGTGCGCGAACCGGGACAGGAGGGACTGAAGCTTTCTTT
CSARTGTGGTEAFF
>TRBJ1-5|TRBV20-1|-|-
TGCAGTGCTAGAGATAGTAGGGCTTATAGCCATCACCCCCAGCATTTT
CSARDSRAYSHHPQHF
>TRBJ1-5|TRBV20-1|-|-
TGCGGTGCTAGACCCCGGGGGGGTCAGCCCCAGCATTTT
CGARPRGGQPQHF
>TRBJ1-5|TRBV5-1|-|-
TGCGCCAGCAGCGTCGACGGGAAGCAGCCCCAGCATTTT
CASSVDGKQPQHF
>TRBJ2-5|TRBV2|TRBD2|-
TGTGCCAGCAGTATTAGCGGGGGGGCCCACCGAGAGACCCAGTACTTC
CASSISGGAHRETQYF
>TRBJ2-7|TRBV7-9|TRBD1|many
TGTGCCAGCATCCCGGGACAGGGGTTTCCATACGAGCAGTACTTC
CASIPGQGFPYEQYF
>TRBJ2-7|TRBV3-1|TRBD2|-
TGTGCCAGCAGCCTCGTAGCGGGGGGCTCCTACGAGCAGTACTTC
CASSLVAGGSYEQYF
>TRBJ2-3|TRBV7-3|TRBD2|many
TGTGCCAGCAGCCCCCAGTGGGGAGGGAAAGATACGCAGTATTTT
CASSPQWGGKDTQYF
>TRBJ2-1|TRBV29-1|-|-
TGCAGCGTTGAAGCTTCGAGGGGCAATGAGCAGTTCTTC
CSVEASRGNEQFF
>TRBJ1-1|TRBV5-1|-|many
TGCGCCGGGAGGCAGGGGTCGGGAAACACTGAAGCTTTCTTT
CAGRQGSGNTEAFF
>TRBJ2-7|TRBV12-3/TRBV12-4|-|few
TGTGCCAGCAGTGCCCACTCCTACGAGCAGTACTTC
CASSAHSYEQYF
>TRBJ2-3|TRBV11-2|-|-
TGTGCCAGCAGCTTCCGGGGAAATACGCAGTATTTT
CASSFRGNTQYF
>TRBJ2-3|TRBV20-1|TRBD2|many
TGCAGTGCTAGGACGGTGACTAGCGGGGGGGCAGCAGATACGCAGTATTTT
CSARTVTSGGAADTQYF
>TRBJ2-3|TRBV2|TRBD2|-
TGTGCCAGCAGTGTTAGCGGGAGCGGCATAGATACGCAGTATTTT
CASSVSGSGIDTQYF
>TRBJ1-6|TRBV9|-|few
TGTGCCAGCAGCTCGGACGGCCGAGTGGCACCCCTCCACTTT
CASSSDGRVAPLHF
>TRBJ2-1|TRBV9|-|-
TGTGCCAGCAGCCCTCAGACCCCCAATGAGCAGTTCTTC
CASSPQTPNEQFF
>TRBJ2-7|TRBV7-2|-|many
TGTGCCAGCAGCCAAAGCCCCGGCGGCGGAGGAGGGATATACGAGCAGTACTTC
CASSQSPGGGGGIYEQYF
>TRBJ1-5|TRBV15|-|-
TGTGCCACCAGCTTGCGACCGGCCTATCAGCCCCAGAATTTT
CATSLRPAYQPQNF
>TRBJ2-1|TRBV12-5|-|few
TGTGCTAGTGGTTTGCCGTCGACTGTGGGCGAGCAGTTCTTC
CASGLPSTVGEQFF
>TRBJ2-7|TRBV6-6|TRBD2|many
TGTGCCAGCAGTTACTCTAGCGGGAGGCCGTCCTACGAGCAGTACTTC
CASSYSSGRPSYEQYF
>TRBJ2-2|TRBV28|-|many
TGTGCCAGCAGTTTACGTCCGGGACCAAACACCGGGGAGCTGTTTTTT
CASSLRPGPNTGELFF